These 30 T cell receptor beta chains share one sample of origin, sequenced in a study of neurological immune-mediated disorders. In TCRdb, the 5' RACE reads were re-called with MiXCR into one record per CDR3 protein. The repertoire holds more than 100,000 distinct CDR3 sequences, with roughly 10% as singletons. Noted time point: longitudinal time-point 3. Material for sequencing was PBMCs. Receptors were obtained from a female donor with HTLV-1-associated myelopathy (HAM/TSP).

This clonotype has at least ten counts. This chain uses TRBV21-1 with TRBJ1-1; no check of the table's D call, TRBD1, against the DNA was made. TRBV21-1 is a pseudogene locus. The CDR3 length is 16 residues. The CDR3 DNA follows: TGTGCCAGCAGCAAACCCCTGGGACCGCCGAACACTGAAGCTTTCTTT. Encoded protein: CASSKPLGPPNTEAFF.

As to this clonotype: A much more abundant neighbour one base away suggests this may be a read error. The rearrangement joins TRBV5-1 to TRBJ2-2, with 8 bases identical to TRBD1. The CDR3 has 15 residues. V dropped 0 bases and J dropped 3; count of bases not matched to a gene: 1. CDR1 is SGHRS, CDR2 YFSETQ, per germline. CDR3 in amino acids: CASSLVDRDTGELFF. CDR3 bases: TGCGCCAGCAGCTTGGTGGACAGGGACACCGGGGAGCTGTTTTTT.

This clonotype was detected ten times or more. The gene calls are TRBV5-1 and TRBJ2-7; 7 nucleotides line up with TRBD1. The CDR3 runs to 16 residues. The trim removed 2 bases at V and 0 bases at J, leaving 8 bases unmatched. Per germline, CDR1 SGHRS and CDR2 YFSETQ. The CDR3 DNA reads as TGCGCCAGCAGCTTAGGATTCGGGACAGCCTCCTACGAGCAGTACTTC. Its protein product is CASSLGFGTASYEQYF.

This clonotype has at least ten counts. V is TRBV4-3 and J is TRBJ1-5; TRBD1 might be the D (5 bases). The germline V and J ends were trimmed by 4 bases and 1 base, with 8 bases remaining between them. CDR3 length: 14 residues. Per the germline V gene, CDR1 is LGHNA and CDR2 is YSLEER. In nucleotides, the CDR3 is TGCGCCAGCAGCCGGGACCCCAGCAATCAGCCCCAGCATTTT. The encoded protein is CASSRDPSNQPQHF.

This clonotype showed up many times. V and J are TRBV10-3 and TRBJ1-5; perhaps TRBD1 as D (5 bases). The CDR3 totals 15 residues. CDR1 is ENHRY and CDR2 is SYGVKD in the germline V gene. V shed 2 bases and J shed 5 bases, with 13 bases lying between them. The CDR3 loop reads CAISEPKGAYQPQHF. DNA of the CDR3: TGTGCCATCAGTGAGCCAAAAGGGGCATATCAGCCCCAGCATTTT.

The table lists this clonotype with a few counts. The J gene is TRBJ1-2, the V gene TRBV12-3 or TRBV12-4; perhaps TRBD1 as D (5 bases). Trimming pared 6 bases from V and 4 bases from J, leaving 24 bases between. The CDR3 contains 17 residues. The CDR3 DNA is TGTGCCAGCAGCACGTCGCGGGGCGCTCGCCCCCTCTATGGCTACACCTTC. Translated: CASSTSRGARPLYGYTF.

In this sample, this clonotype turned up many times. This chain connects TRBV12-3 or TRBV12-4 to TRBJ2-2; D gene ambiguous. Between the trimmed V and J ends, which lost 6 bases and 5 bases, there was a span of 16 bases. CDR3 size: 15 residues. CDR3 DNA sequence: TGTGCCAGCAGACTTGATGGCGGAAAGACCGGGGAGCTGTTTTTT. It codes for CASRLDGGKTGELFF.

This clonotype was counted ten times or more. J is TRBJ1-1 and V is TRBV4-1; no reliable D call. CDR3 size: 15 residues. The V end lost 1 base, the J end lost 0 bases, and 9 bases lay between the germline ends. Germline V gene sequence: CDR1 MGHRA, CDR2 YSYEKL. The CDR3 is CASSQGGKVNTEAFF. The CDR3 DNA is TGCGCCAGCAGCCAAGGAGGTAAGGTGAACACTGAAGCTTTCTTT.

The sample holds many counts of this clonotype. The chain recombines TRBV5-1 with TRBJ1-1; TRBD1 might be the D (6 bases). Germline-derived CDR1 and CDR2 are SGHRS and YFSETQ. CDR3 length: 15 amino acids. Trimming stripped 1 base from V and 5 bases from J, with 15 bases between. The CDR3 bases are TGCGCCAGCAGCTTGAATGCGGGGGCCAATACTGAAGCTTTCTTT. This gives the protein CASSLNAGANTEAFF.

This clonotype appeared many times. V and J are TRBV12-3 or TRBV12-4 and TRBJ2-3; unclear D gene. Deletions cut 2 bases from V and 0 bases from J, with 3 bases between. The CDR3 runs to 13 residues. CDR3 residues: CASSLTSTDTQYF. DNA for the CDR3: TGTGCCAGCAGTTTAACTAGCACAGATACGCAGTATTTT.

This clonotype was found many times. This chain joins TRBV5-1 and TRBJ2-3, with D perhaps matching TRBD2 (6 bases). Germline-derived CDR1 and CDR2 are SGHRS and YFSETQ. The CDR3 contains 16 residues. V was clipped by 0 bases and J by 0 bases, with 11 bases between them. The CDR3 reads CASSLAGTQSTDTQYF. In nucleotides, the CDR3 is TGCGCCAGCAGCTTGGCCGGGACTCAGAGCACAGATACGCAGTATTTT.

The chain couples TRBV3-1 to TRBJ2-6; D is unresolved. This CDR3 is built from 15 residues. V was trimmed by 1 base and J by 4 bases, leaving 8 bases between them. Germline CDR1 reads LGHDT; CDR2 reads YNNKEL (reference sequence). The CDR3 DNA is TGTGCCAGCAGCCAAGGATCTTCAGGGGCCAACGTCCTGACTTTC. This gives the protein CASSQGSSGANVLTF.

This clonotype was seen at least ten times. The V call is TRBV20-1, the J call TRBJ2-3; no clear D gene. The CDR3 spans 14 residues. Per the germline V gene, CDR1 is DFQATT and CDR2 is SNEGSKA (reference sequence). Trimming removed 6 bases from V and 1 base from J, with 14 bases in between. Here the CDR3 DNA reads TGCAGTGCCCAAACGCTAGTGGGCACAGATACGCAGTATTTT. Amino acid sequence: CSAQTLVGTDTQYF.

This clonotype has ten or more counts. CDR3 residues: CASSLGQDTGELFF. As DNA, the CDR3 is TGCGCCAGCAGCTTGGGACAGGACACCGGGGAGCTGTTTTTT. The chain combines TRBV5-1 with TRBJ2-2; maybe TRBD1 (6 bases). The CDR3 spans 14 residues. V was pared by 0 bases and J by 3 bases, with 6 bases between. Per germline, CDR1 SGHRS and CDR2 YFSETQ.

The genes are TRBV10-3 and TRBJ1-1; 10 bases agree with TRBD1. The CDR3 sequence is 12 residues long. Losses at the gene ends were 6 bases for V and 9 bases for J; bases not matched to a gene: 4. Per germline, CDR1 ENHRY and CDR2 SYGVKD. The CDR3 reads CAIRGTGAKAFF. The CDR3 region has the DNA TGTGCCATCAGAGGGACAGGGGCTAAAGCTTTCTTT.

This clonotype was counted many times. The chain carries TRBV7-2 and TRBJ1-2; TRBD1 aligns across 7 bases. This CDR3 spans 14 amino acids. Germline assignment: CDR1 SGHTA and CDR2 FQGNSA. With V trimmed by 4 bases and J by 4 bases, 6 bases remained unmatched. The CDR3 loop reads CASSWTGVTYGYTF. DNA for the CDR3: TGTGCCAGCAGCTGGACAGGAGTTACCTATGGCTACACCTTC.

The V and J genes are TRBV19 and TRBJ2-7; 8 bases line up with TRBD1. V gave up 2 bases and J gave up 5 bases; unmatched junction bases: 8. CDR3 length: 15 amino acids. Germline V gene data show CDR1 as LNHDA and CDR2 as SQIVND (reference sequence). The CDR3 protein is CASSIPRGRLNEQYF. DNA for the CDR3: TGTGCCAGTAGTATACCCAGGGGGCGCTTGAACGAGCAGTACTTC.

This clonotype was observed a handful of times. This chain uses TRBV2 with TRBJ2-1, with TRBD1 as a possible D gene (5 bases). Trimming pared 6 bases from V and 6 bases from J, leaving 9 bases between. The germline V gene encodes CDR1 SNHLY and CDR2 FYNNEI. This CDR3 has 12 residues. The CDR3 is CASRVDSNEQFF. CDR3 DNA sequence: TGTGCCAGCAGGGTCGACAGCAATGAGCAGTTCTTC.

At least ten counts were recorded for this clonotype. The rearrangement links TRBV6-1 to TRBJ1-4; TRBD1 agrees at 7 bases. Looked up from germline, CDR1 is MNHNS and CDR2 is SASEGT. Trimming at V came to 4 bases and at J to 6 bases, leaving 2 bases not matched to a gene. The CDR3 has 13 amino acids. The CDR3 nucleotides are TGTGCCAGCAGTGTTGACAGGGATGAAAAACTGTTTTTT. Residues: CASSVDRDEKLFF.

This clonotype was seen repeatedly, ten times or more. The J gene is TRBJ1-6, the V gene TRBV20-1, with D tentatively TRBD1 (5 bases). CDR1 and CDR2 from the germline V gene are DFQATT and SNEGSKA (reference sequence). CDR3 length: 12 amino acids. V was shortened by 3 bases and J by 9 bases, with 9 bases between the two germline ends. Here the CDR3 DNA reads TGCAGTGCTAGTGGGGCTATTTCACCCCTCCACTTT. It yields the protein CSASGAISPLHF.

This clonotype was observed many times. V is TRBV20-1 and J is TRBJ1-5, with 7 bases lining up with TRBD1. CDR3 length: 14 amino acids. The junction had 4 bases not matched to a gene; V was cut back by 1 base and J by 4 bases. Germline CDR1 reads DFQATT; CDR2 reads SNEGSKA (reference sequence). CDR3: CSARVQGVNQPQHF. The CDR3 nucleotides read TGCAGTGCTAGAGTTCAGGGGGTAAATCAGCCCCAGCATTTT.

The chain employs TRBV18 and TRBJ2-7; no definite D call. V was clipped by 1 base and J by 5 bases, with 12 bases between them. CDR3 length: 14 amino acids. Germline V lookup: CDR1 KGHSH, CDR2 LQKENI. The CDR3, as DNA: TGTGCCAGCTCACCACTCGCGCCCGAGGACGAGCAGTACTTC. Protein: CASSPLAPEDEQYF.

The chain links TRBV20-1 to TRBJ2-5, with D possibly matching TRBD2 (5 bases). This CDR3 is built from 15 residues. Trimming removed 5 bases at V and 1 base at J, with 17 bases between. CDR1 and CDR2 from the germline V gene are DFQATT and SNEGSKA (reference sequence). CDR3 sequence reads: CSADGPSPFQETQYF. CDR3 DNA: TGCAGTGCTGATGGACCTAGCCCCTTCCAAGAGACCCAGTACTTC.

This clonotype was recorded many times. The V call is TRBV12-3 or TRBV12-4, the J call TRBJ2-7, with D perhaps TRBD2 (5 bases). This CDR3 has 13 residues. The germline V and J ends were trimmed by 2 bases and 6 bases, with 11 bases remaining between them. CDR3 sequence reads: CASSLRGVGEQYF. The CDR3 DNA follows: TGTGCCAGCAGTTTACGGGGTGTGGGCGAGCAGTACTTC.

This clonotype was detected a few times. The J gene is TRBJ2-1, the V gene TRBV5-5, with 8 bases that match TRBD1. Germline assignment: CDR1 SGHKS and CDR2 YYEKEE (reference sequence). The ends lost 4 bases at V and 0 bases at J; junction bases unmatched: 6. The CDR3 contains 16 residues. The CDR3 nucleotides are TGTGCCAGCAGCCTTCGACAGGGGAGCTCCTACAATGAGCAGTTCTTC. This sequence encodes CASSLRQGSSYNEQFF.

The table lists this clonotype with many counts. CDR3 protein: CASSLDMVGTDTQYF. CDR3 in DNA: TGTGCCAGCAGTCTCGACATGGTTGGCACAGATACGCAGTATTTT. This sequence joins TRBV3-1 and TRBJ2-3, with D unresolved. Deletions cut 6 bases from V and 1 base from J, with 14 bases between. Germline CDR1 reads LGHDT; CDR2 reads YNNKEL (reference sequence). This CDR3 has 15 amino acids.

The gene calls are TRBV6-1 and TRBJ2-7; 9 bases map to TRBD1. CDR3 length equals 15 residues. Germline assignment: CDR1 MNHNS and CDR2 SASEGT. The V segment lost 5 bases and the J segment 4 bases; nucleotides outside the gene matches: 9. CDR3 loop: CASSLTGTGTYEQYF. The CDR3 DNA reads TGTGCCAGCAGTCTTACCGGGACAGGGACTTACGAGCAGTACTTC.

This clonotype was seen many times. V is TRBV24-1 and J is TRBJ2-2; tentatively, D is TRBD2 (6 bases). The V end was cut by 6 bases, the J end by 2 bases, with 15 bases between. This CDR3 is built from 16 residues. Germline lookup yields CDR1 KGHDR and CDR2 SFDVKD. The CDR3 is CATSSLREINTGELFF. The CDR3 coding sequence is TGTGCCACCAGTTCCCTGCGGGAAATAAACACCGGGGAGCTGTTTTTT.

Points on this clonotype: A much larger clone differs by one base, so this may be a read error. CDR3 region: CASRQGAGGCEQYF. CDR3 nucleotides: TGTGCCAGCAGGCAGGGGGCAGGAGGATGCGAGCAGTACTTC. The chain employs TRBV6-5 and TRBJ2-7; TRBD1 matches at 8 bases. CDR3 size: 14 residues. V lost 6 bases, J lost 6 bases, and 10 bases stayed unmatched. Looked up from germline, CDR1 is MNHEY and CDR2 is SVGAGI.

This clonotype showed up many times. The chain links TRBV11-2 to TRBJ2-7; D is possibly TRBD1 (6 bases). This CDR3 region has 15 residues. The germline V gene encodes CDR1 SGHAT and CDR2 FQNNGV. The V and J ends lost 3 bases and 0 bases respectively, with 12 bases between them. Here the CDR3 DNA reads TGTGCCAGCAGCTTCACCGGGACACCCTCCTACGAGCAGTACTTC. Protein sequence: CASSFTGTPSYEQYF.